This TCR beta chain is from a study of T cell changes during pregnancy in multiple sclerosis. Data came from immunoSEQ multiplex PCR; TCRdb stores just in-frame clones and leaves some out. Found here are approximately 59,000 clones, about 93% of them singletons; the top ten hold approximately 1.5%. The germline V and J ends were trimmed by 0 bases and 12 bases, with 18 bases remaining between them. The CDR3 extends over 15 amino acids. Germline-derived CDR1 and CDR2 are LNHNV and YYDKDF (reference sequence). This TCR was sampled from a female donor in good health, enrolled as a control in a pregnancy study. Sequences were derived from peripheral blood, sampled in the third trimester of pregnancy. The rearrangement links TRBV15 to TRBJ1-3; no firm D call. The CDR3 protein is CATSRDGSAGVGIYF. DNA of the CDR3: TGTGCCACCAGCAGAGATGGGTCGGCAGGCGTAGGCATATATTTT.